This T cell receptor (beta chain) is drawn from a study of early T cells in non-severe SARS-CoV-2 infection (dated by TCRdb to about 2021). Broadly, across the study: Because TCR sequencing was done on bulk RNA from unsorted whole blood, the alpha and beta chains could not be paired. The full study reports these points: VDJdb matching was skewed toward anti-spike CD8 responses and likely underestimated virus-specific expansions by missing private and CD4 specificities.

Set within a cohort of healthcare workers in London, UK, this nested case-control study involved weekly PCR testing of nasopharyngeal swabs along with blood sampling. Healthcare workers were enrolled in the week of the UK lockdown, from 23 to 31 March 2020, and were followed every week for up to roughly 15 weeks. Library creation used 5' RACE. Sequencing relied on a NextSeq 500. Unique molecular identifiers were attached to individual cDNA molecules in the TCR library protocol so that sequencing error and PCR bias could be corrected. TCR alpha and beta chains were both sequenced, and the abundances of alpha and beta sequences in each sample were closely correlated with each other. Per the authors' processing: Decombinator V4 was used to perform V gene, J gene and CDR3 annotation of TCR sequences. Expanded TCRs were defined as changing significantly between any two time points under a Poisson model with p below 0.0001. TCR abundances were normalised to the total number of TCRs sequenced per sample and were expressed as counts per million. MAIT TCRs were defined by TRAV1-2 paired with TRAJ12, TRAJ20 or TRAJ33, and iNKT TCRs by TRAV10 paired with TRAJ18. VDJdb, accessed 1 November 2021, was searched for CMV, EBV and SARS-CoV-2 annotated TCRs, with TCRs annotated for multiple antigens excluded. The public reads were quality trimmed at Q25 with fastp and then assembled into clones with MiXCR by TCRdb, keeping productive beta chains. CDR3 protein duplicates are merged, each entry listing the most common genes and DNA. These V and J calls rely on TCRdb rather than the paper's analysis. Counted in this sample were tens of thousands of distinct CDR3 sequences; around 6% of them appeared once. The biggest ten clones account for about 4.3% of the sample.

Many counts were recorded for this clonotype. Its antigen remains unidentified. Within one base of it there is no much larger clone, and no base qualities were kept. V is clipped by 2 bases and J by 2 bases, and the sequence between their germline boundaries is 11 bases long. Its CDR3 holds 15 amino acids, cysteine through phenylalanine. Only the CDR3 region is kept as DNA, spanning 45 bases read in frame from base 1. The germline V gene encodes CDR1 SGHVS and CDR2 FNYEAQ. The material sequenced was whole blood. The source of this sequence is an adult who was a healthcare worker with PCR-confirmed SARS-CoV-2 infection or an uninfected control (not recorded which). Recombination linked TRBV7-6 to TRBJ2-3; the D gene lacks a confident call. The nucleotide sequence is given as TGTGCCAGCAGCTTAATCGCGGCCGACACAGATACGCAGTATTTT. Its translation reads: CASSLIAADTDTQYF. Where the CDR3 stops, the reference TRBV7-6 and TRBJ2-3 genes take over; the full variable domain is GAGVSQSPRYKVTKRGQDVALRCDPISGHVSLYWYRQALGQGPEFLTYFNYEAQQDKSGLPNDRFSAERPEGSISTLTIQRTEQRDSAMYRCASSLIAADTDTQYFGPGTRLTVL.